This passage covers 18 T cell receptor beta chains from one sample sequenced in a study of T cell repertoires in cytomegalovirus infection. TCRdb called the reads again in MiXCR, with one record for every CDR3 protein. The sample gives about 490,000 distinct CDR3 sequences, approximately 15% of which show up once; roughly a quarter is in the top ten. Sample: CD8+ T cells from PBMCs. The receptors originated from a human donor in good health (CMV status not recorded). Some clones in this sample may be carry-over from other donors' samples.

This clonotype has at least ten counts. The gene calls are TRBV7-9 and TRBJ2-3, with 10 bases aligning to TRBD2. This CDR3 spans 16 amino acids. Germline V gene sequence: CDR1 SEHNR, CDR2 FQNEAQ (reference sequence). The ends lost 2 bases at V and 4 bases at J; junction bases unmatched: 6. CDR3 bases: TGTGCCAGCAGCTTACCGGCCAGCGGGGGGGCAGATACGCAGTATTTT. Translating it yields CASSLPASGGADTQYF.

This clonotype has a count of ten or more. The chain carries TRBV27 and TRBJ2-1, with D maybe TRBD2 (5 bases). Looked up from germline, CDR1 is MNHEY and CDR2 is SMNVEV (reference sequence). V shed 6 bases and J shed 6 bases, with 12 bases lying between them. The CDR3 covers 13 residues. The CDR3 DNA is TGTGCCAGCAGCCAGACTATTAGCAATGAGCAGTTCTTC. Residues: CASSQTISNEQFF.

This clonotype was seen ten or more times. This chain links TRBV6-1 with TRBJ1-5, with 7 positions matching TRBD1. V lost 2 bases, J lost 0 bases, and 7 bases stayed unmatched. This CDR3 has 17 residues. In germline, CDR1 is MNHNS, CDR2 SASEGT. This CDR3 reads CASSESPGTDSNQPQHF. The CDR3 coding sequence is TGTGCCAGCAGTGAAAGTCCCGGGACAGATAGCAATCAGCCCCAGCATTTT.

The chain recombines TRBV6-1 with TRBJ2-7, with 8 positions matching TRBD1. The CDR3 runs 13 residues. V was pared by 4 bases and J by 5 bases, with 4 bases of the junction left unmatched. Per germline, CDR1 MNHNS and CDR2 SASEGT. The CDR3, as DNA: TGTGCCAGCAGTGGGACAGGGTCCAACGAGCAGTACTTC. It encodes CASSGTGSNEQYF.

The table lists this clonotype with a count of one. The rearrangement joins TRBV7-3 to TRBJ1-5; D gene unclear. V lost 6 bases and J lost 0, with 9 bases in between. In germline, CDR1 is SGHTA, CDR2 FQGTGA. The CDR3 has 14 amino acids. For the CDR3, the DNA is TGTGCCAGCAGTACCAACAGTAGCAATCAGCCCCAGCATTTT. Translating it yields CASSTNSSNQPQHF.

This clonotype was recorded at least ten times. The chain employs TRBV2 and TRBJ2-5; TRBD2 aligns across 11 bases. The V gene end was trimmed by 4 bases and the J gene end by 4 bases; junction bases not matched to a gene: 2. Germline CDR1 and CDR2: SNHLY and FYNNEI. The CDR3 extends over 14 amino acids. CDR3 sequence (DNA): TGTGCCAGCAGTGGTAGCGGGAGGGCAGAGACCCAGTACTTC. Translated, it gives CASSGSGRAETQYF.

The V call is TRBV30, the J call TRBJ1-1; a possible D gene is TRBD1 (5 bases). The germline gives CDR1 GTSNPN, CDR2 SVGIG (reference sequence). This CDR3 contains 12 residues. V was clipped by 2 bases and J by 9 bases, with 13 bases between them. CDR3 in DNA: TGTGCCTGGAGTTACGGGACGGTGAAAGCTTTCTTT. Encoded protein: CAWSYGTVKAFF.

This clonotype has ten or more counts. The rearrangement uses TRBV12-3 or TRBV12-4 and TRBJ1-3; D might be TRBD1 (5 bases). V lost 5 bases and J 3 bases, leaving 20 bases between the germline ends. The CDR3 runs to 17 residues. CDR3 amino acids: CASSGSKGALVGNTIYF. The DNA for the CDR3 is TGTGCCAGCAGTGGTTCAAAAGGGGCTTTGGTTGGAAACACCATATATTTT.

This chain connects TRBV5-4 to TRBJ2-7, with 8 bases aligning to TRBD1. The CDR3 has 14 residues. Germline V CDR1 and CDR2: SGHNT, YYREEE (reference sequence). Trimming cost V 3 bases and J 3 bases; bases outside gene matches: 5. CDR3 nucleotides: TGTGCCAGCAGCTCCGAGGACAGGGTCTACGAGCAGTACTTC. Its translation is CASSSEDRVYEQYF.

This clonotype showed up just a few times. This sequence joins TRBV9 and TRBJ2-1; D is undetermined. This CDR3 is built from 14 residues. The V end was cut by 6 bases, the J end by 0 bases, with 10 bases between. CDR1 and CDR2 (germline): SGDLS, YYNGEE. The CDR3, as DNA: TGTGCCAGCACCCGTGAGAGCTCCTACAATGAGCAGTTCTTC. This translates into CASTRESSYNEQFF. Filled out from reference TRBV9 and TRBJ2-1, the complete variable domain reads DSGVTQTPKHLITATGQRVTLRCSPRSGDLSVYWYQQSLDQGLQFLIQYYNGEERAKGNILERFSAQQFPDLHSELNLSSLELGDSALYFCASTRESSYNEQFFGPGTRLTVL.

The genes are TRBV2 and TRBJ1-4, with 7 nucleotides matching TRBD1. The CDR3 sequence is 16 residues long. Germline V lookup: CDR1 SNHLY, CDR2 FYNNEI. V was clipped by 2 bases and J by 7 bases; unmatched bases: 10. The CDR3 is CASSEISKGAGEKLFF. CDR3 DNA sequence: TGTGCCAGCAGTGAAATATCGAAGGGGGCTGGTGAAAAACTGTTTTTT. The variable domain in full, completed from reference TRBV2 and TRBJ1-4, reads EPEVTQTPSHQVTQMGQEVILRCVPISNHLYFYWYRQILGQKVEFLVSFYNNEISEKSEIFDDQFSVERPDGSNFTLKIRSTKLEDSAMYFCASSEISKGAGEKLFFGSGTQLSVL.

This clonotype has only a few counts. The gene calls are TRBV24-1 and TRBJ2-2; 14 nucleotides line up with TRBD2. V shed 4 bases and J 2 bases; nucleotides not matched to a gene: 11. Germline V gene lookup returns CDR1 KGHDR and CDR2 SFDVKD. This CDR3 comprises 20 residues. The CDR3 protein is CATSDPTGTSGGSNTGELFF. Written as DNA, the CDR3 is TGTGCCACCAGTGACCCCACCGGGACTAGCGGGGGATCAAACACCGGGGAGCTGTTTTTT.

This clonotype was found many times. The genes are TRBV6-1 and TRBJ1-1; D is unresolved. CDR3 length equals 15 residues. Trimming shortened V by 6 bases and J by 1 base, and 15 bases separated the two germline ends. The V gene's germline CDR1 is MNHNS and CDR2 SASEGT. In nucleotides, the CDR3 is TGTGCCAGCAGCTATACCGTCGACCGGAACACTGAAGCTTTCTTT. Translating gives CASSYTVDRNTEAFF.

The chain links TRBV4-1 to TRBJ1-5; TRBD1 matches 8 bases. This CDR3 has 16 amino acids. V lost 1 base to trimming and J lost 5 bases; unmatched junction nucleotides: 7. Per the germline V gene, CDR1 is MGHRA and CDR2 is YSYEKL. CDR3 in amino acids: CASSQVEQGGDQPQHF. CDR3 nucleotide sequence: TGCGCCAGCAGCCAAGTTGAACAGGGGGGGGATCAGCCCCAGCATTTT.

This clonotype was seen at least ten times. This sequence joins TRBV5-6 and TRBJ2-5, with TRBD2 as a possible D gene (6 bases). V dropped 4 bases and J dropped 5 bases, with 18 bases sitting between them. The V gene's germline CDR1 is SGHDT and CDR2 YYEEEE. The CDR3 contains 15 residues. CDR3 nucleotides: TGTGCCAGCAGCCCTCGGGGGAAGGTGGGCGAGACCCAGTACTTC. Protein sequence: CASSPRGKVGETQYF. Drawing the rest from reference TRBV5-6 and TRBJ2-5, the complete variable domain is DAGVTQSPTHLIKTRGQQVTLRCSPKSGHDTVSWYQQALGQGPQFIFQYYEEEERQRGNFPDRFSGHQFPNYSSELNVNALLLGDSALYLCASSPRGKVGETQYFGPGTRLLVL.

On this clonotype itself: A much larger clone lies one base from this, so it may be a read error. Given the absence of the conserved phenylalanine or tryptophan at the CDR3 end, a read error is likely. J is TRBJ2-1 and V is TRBV28; 14 positions agree with TRBD2. Germline trimming cut 5 bases from V and 1 base from J; bases unmatched to any gene: 7. The length of the CDR3 is 18 residues. Germline lookup yields CDR1 MDHEN and CDR2 SYDVKM. CDR3 bases: TGTGCCAGCAGTCCCTCCCGGACTAGCGGGAGGTCCTACAATGAGCAGTTCTTA. Protein: CASSPSRTSGRSYNEQFL.

This clonotype has at least ten counts. CDR3 nucleotide sequence: TGTGCCAGCACCCCTTTTGGGGCTTACAATGAGCAGTTCTTC. Protein product: CASTPFGAYNEQFF. The chain combines TRBV6-2 or TRBV6-3 with TRBJ2-1; D may be TRBD1 (5 bases). Trimming removed 7 bases at V and 4 bases at J, with 14 bases between. The CDR3 has 14 amino acids. Germline V gives CDR1 MNHEY, CDR2 SVGEGT.

This clonotype has at least ten counts. The CDR3 bases are TGTGCCAGCAGCCGTGGGGGGCCCCCCGACCAAGAGACCCAGTACTTC. Translated: CASSRGGPPDQETQYF. This sequence joins TRBV7-3 and TRBJ2-5; possibly TRBD1 or TRBD2 for D (6 bases each). The ends were cut back, 5 bases at V and 0 bases at J, with 16 bases in the middle. From germline, CDR1 is SGHTA and CDR2 FQGTGA. This CDR3 comprises 16 residues.